Presented here are 26 T cell receptor beta chains from one specimen sequenced in a study of blood T cell repertoires in COVID-19. Here immunoSEQ multiplex PCR was the method, and the copy in TCRdb shows in-frame clones only, minus some. The table shows about 85,000 clones, with approximately 79% occurring only once. Sequencing was carried out using peripheral blood. Receptor source: a man aged 70-80 years with acute or convalescent COVID-19.

This rearrangement joins TRBV10-2 to TRBJ2-7; D may be TRBD2 (5 bases). The CDR3 runs to 13 residues. Germline V CDR1 and CDR2: WSHSY, SAAADI. Trimming shortened V by 4 bases and J by 1 base, and 8 bases separated the two germline ends. This CDR3 reads CASSAGISYEQYV. In DNA form, the CDR3 reads TGCGCCAGCAGTGCCGGGATTTCCTACGAGCAGTACGTC.

The chain couples TRBV5-5 to TRBJ1-5; 7 bases fit TRBD1. In germline, CDR1 is SGHKS, CDR2 YYEKEE (reference sequence). This CDR3 region has 13 residues. Trimming removed 0 bases from V and 7 bases from J; junction bases left unmatched: 1. The CDR3: CASSLEGGQPQHF. The CDR3 DNA reads as TGTGCCAGCAGCTTGGAAGGGGGCCAGCCCCAGCATTTT.

This chain joins TRBV6-2 or TRBV6-3 and TRBJ1-5; D may be TRBD1 (6 bases). The CDR3 loop spans 17 amino acids. V shed 0 bases and J shed 2 bases, with 14 bases lying between them. Germline values: CDR1 MNHEY, CDR2 SVGEGT. The CDR3 region is CASSYSWGGEGNQPQHF. DNA of the CDR3: TGTGCCAGCAGTTACTCGTGGGGGGGCGAGGGCAATCAGCCCCAGCATTTT.

This clone has only one observation. This sequence joins TRBV13 and TRBJ1-4, with 8 bases fitting TRBD1. The CDR3 length is 15 residues. The J segment lost 8 bases and the V segment lost 2 bases, leaving 7 bases of the junction unmatched. CDR1 is PRHDT and CDR2 is FYEKMQ in the germline V gene (reference sequence). CDR3 sequence: CASSLFRGPGEKLFF. Here the CDR3 DNA reads TGTGCCAGCAGCTTATTCAGGGGGCCTGGGGAAAAACTGTTTTTT.

The V gene is TRBV7-6, the J gene TRBJ2-1; tentative D call: TRBD2 (6 bases). Germline V lookup: CDR1 SGHVS, CDR2 FNYEAQ. The CDR3 totals 15 residues. The V end lost 0 bases, the J end lost 0 bases, and 6 bases lay between the germline ends. CDR3 coding DNA: TGTGCCAGCAGCTTAGCGACTAGCTCCTACAATGAGCAGTTCTTC. It specifies CASSLATSSYNEQFF.

This chain joins TRBV19 and TRBJ1-2, with 8 bases identical to TRBD1. The CDR3 is 15 amino acids. The germline V gene has CDR1 LNHDA and CDR2 SQIVND (reference sequence). The V and J ends lost 8 bases and 4 bases, in that order; junction bases with no gene match: 12. The CDR3 coding sequence is TGTGCCAGTCACCAAAACGGACAGGGAGGCTATGGCTACACCTTC. It translates to CASHQNGQGGYGYTF. Together with reference TRBV19 and TRBJ1-2, the CDR3 gives the full variable domain: DGGITQSPKYLFRKEGQNVTLSCEQNLNHDAMYWYRQDPGQGLRLIYYSQIVNDFQKGDIAEGYSVSREKKESFPLTVTSAQKNPTAFYLCASHQNGQGGYGYTFGSGTRLTVV.

The chain is built from TRBV10-1 and TRBJ1-4; 7 positions agree with TRBD1. The V segment lost 0 bases and the J segment 3 bases; nucleotides outside the gene matches: 13. The CDR3 totals 19 residues. Germline V CDR1 and CDR2: WNHNN, SYGVQD (reference sequence). The CDR3 DNA reads TGCGCCAGCAGTGAGTCGAAGGGCGGGACAGATCTTTCTAATGAAAAACTGTTTTTT. The encoded protein is CASSESKGGTDLSNEKLFF.

The chain carries TRBV3-1 (or the pseudogene TRBV3-2) and TRBJ2-6, with a tentative D call TRBD1 (5 bases). Germline loops: CDR1 LGHDT, CDR2 YNNKEL (reference sequence). Trimming removed 4 bases from V and 4 bases from J, with 17 bases in between. The CDR3 is 17 amino acids. The DNA for the CDR3 is TGTGCCAGCAGCCCGCTTCATCAGGGTACCGGGGCCAACGTCCTGACTTTC. As protein: CASSPLHQGTGANVLTF.

The V call is TRBV11-2, the J call TRBJ1-4; a possible D gene is TRBD1 (6 bases). The germline gives CDR1 SGHAT, CDR2 FQNNGV. V gave up 3 bases and J gave up 8 bases, with 13 bases separating them. This CDR3 has 14 amino acids. The CDR3 DNA is TGTGCCAGCAGCTTGGGGACAATTTCGGAAAAACTGTTTTTT. Translated, it gives CASSLGTISEKLFF.

This clone was seen more than once but under ten times. This chain's CDR3 is CASSGIRAQETQYF. The CDR3 nucleotides read TGTGCCAGCAGTGGAATCAGGGCCCAAGAGACCCAGTACTTC. The V call is TRBV2, the J call TRBJ2-5; the D gene is possibly TRBD1 (5 bases). The V gene's germline CDR1 is SNHLY and CDR2 FYNNEI. V was cut by 4 bases and J by 1 base, with 10 bases left in between. The CDR3 totals 14 residues.

This clone was recorded only once. The chain links TRBV4-1 to TRBJ1-2; D unclear. The germline V gene encodes CDR1 MGHRA and CDR2 YSYEKL. This CDR3 comprises 14 residues. Deletions cut 0 bases from V and 4 bases from J, with 9 bases between. DNA of the CDR3: TGCGCCAGCAGCCAAGACGCGTTGATCTATGGCTACACCTTC. Protein: CASSQDALIYGYTF.

Of note for this clone: A much more abundant neighbour one base away suggests this may be a read error. The CDR3 DNA reads as TGTGCCAGCAGCGAGACAGGGACCTATGGCTACACCTTC. This encodes CASSETGTYGYTF. The V gene is TRBV6-5, the J gene TRBJ1-2; TRBD1 matches 7 bases. Trimming took 6 bases from V and 4 from J; bases not matched to a gene: 5. This CDR3 has 13 residues. From germline, CDR1 is MNHEY and CDR2 SVGAGI.

The rearrangement joins TRBV7-3 to TRBJ2-1; TRBD2 might be the D (6 bases). CDR1 SGHTA and CDR2 FQGTGA come from the germline V gene. The V and J ends lost 1 base and 4 bases respectively, with 11 bases between them. This CDR3 has 15 residues. Here the CDR3 reads CASSLRRDFYNEQFF. The CDR3 DNA sequence: TGTGCCAGCAGCTTAAGAAGGGACTTTTACAATGAGCAGTTCTTC.

The genes are TRBV5-1 and TRBJ2-7; D is perhaps TRBD2 (5 bases). Germline V gene data show CDR1 as SGHRS and CDR2 as YFSETQ. Trimming left V 4 bases short and J 4 bases short, with 15 bases between. The CDR3 extends over 14 amino acids. The CDR3 region has the DNA TGCGCCAGCAGCAGAGGGAGTATAGCTTACGAGCAGTACTTC. Its protein is CASSRGSIAYEQYF.

The chain recombines TRBV11-2 with TRBJ2-3; TRBD2 matches 7 bases. The V segment lost 3 bases and the J segment 4 bases; nucleotides outside the gene matches: 4. The CDR3 extends over 14 amino acids. In germline, CDR1 is SGHAT, CDR2 FQNNGV. In DNA form, the CDR3 reads TGTGCCAGCAGCTTTAGCGGGTCGCCAGATACGCAGTATTTT. Protein sequence: CASSFSGSPDTQYF. Together with reference TRBV11-2 and TRBJ2-3, the CDR3 gives the full variable domain: EAGVAQSPRYKIIEKRQSVAFWCNPISGHATLYWYQQILGQGPKLLIQFQNNGVVDDSQLPKDRFSAERLKGVDSTLKIQPAKLEDSAVYLCASSFSGSPDTQYFGPGTRLTVL.

This clone was observed at least ten times. The chain couples TRBV2 to TRBJ2-1; perhaps TRBD1 as D (5 bases). The CDR3 consists of 14 residues. Trimming left V 2 bases short and J 12 bases short, with 17 bases between. Germline V CDR1 and CDR2: SNHLY, FYNNEI. CDR3 sequence: CASSEIDSNVGQFF. Here the CDR3 DNA reads TGTGCCAGCAGTGAAATCGACAGTAACGTCGGGCAGTTCTTC.

The chain couples TRBV3-1 (or the pseudogene TRBV3-2) to TRBJ2-2, with D hard to call. The ends were cut back, 1 base at V and 6 bases at J, with 9 bases in the middle. CDR1 and CDR2 (germline): LGHDT, YNNKEL (reference sequence). This CDR3 has 14 amino acids. The CDR3 DNA reads TGTGCCAGCAGCCAAGTAACTATGGCCGGGGAGCTGTTTTTT. This codes for CASSQVTMAGELFF.

The chain links TRBV28 to TRBJ2-1; 13 nucleotides line up with TRBD2. CDR1 and CDR2 (germline): MDHEN, SYDVKM. The CDR3 loop spans 15 amino acids. The ends lost 6 bases at V and 8 bases at J; junction bases unmatched: 7. CDR3 sequence reads: CASRRRTSGGDEQFF. The CDR3 bases are TGTGCCAGCAGGCGTCGGACTAGCGGGGGCGATGAGCAGTTCTTC.

J is TRBJ2-1 and V is TRBV6-1, with 7 positions matching TRBD2. V lost 4 bases to trimming and J lost 5 bases; unmatched junction nucleotides: 11. The CDR3 sequence is 16 residues long. From germline, CDR1 is MNHNS and CDR2 SASEGT. CDR3 bases: TGTGCCAGCAGTGTACATAACCAGCGGGGAGACAATGAGCAGTTCTTC. It translates to CASSVHNQRGDNEQFF.

The chain uses TRBV7-8 and TRBJ1-3; D is uncertain. V lost 0 bases, J lost 4 bases, and 7 bases lay in between. CDR1 is SGHVS and CDR2 is FQNEAQ in the germline V gene. This CDR3 has 14 residues. CDR3 DNA: TGTGCCAGCAGCTTAGCTTTGGGCGGAAACACCATATATTTT. This sequence encodes CASSLALGGNTIYF.

The V and J genes are TRBV4-2 and TRBJ1-2, with 8 bases that match TRBD1. Trimming took 1 base from V and 4 from J; bases not matched to a gene: 11. Per the germline V gene, CDR1 is LGHNA and CDR2 is YNFKEQ. The CDR3 consists of 17 residues. The CDR3 coding sequence is TGTGCCAGCAGCCAAGGAACCGGGACAGGAGATGCCTATGGCTACACCTTC. This codes for CASSQGTGTGDAYGYTF.

The CDR3 reads CASSVGTVEEAFF. CDR3 bases: TGTGCCAGCAGCGTGGGGACAGTGGAAGAAGCTTTCTTT. V usage is TRBV9 and J usage is TRBJ1-1; TRBD1 agrees at 7 bases. Unmatched junction bases numbered 6, after V lost 2 bases and J lost 8 bases. This CDR3 contains 13 residues. CDR1 and CDR2 from the germline V gene are SGDLS and YYNGEE.

This chain links TRBV24-1 with TRBJ2-2, with D perhaps TRBD2 (5 bases). The CDR3 contains 16 residues. Trimming pared 0 bases from V and 3 bases from J, leaving 10 bases between. Germline V gene lookup returns CDR1 KGHDR and CDR2 SFDVKD. CDR3 amino acids: CATSDLRGKDTGELFF. The DNA of the CDR3 is TGTGCCACCAGTGATTTGCGGGGTAAGGACACCGGGGAGCTGTTTTTT.

This chain joins TRBV6-5 and TRBJ1-5; a weak D match, TRBD1 (6 bases). Trimming pared 5 bases from V and 4 bases from J, leaving 15 bases between. The CDR3 runs 15 residues. Germline V gene sequence: CDR1 MNHEY, CDR2 SVGAGI. In DNA, the CDR3 is TGTGCCAGCAGTCACAGGGCGATTGGGAATCAGCCCCAGCATTTT. It encodes CASSHRAIGNQPQHF.

The V call is TRBV2, the J call TRBJ1-4, with 8 bases matching TRBD1. The CDR3 runs 14 residues. The J segment lost 7 bases and the V segment lost 6 bases, leaving 7 bases of the junction unmatched. Per germline, CDR1 SNHLY and CDR2 FYNNEI. CDR3 loop: CASSRGQGGEKLFF. CDR3 in DNA: TGTGCCAGCAGCAGGGGGCAAGGAGGTGAAAAACTGTTTTTT.

This clone was recorded a few times. CDR3 bases: TGTGCCAGTAGTATAGACGGGGGGCAAGTTCAGCCCCAGCATTTT. Translated, it gives CASSIDGGQVQPQHF. This chain connects TRBV19 to TRBJ1-5, with a tentative D call TRBD1 (6 bases). V was cut by 0 bases and J by 6 bases, with 12 bases left in between. CDR1 is LNHDA, CDR2 SQIVND, per germline (reference sequence). The CDR3 extends over 15 amino acids.